Presented here are 21 T cell receptor beta chains from one specimen sequenced in a study of regulatory T cells in long-lasting Graves disease. This sample's time point: persistent/refractory GD, antithyroid drugs over 5 years with positive TRAb. There was RNA extracted from PBMCs, and the TCR library was made from it. Through Arm-PCR of CDR3 regions and iRepertoire HTBI primers, TCR beta libraries were built. TCRdb re-called the multiplex PCR reads through MiXCR, storing one row per CDR3 protein. Seen here are 600,000 to 850,000 distinct CDR3 sequences, roughly 30% observed once, and the top ten hold 40% to 50%. Sequencing used peripheral blood mononuclear cells (PBMCs), obtained when the disease was refractory, from a patient treated with antithyroid drugs. These receptor sequences come from a female donor with Graves disease.

This clonotype was seen more than once but under ten times. This rearrangement joins TRBV11-2 to TRBJ1-1; no clear D gene. Germline CDR1 is SGHAT and CDR2 is FQNNGV. This CDR3 is built from 15 residues. With 5 bases removed from V and 2 bases from J, the gap between germline ends came to 15 bases. Here the CDR3 DNA reads TGTGCCAGCAGCCCAAGCCGGAAACACAACACTGAAGCTTTCTTT. Its protein is CASSPSRKHNTEAFF.

The chain joins TRBV7-6 to TRBJ1-5, with D hard to call. This CDR3 has 14 amino acids. Germline V gene lookup returns CDR1 SGHVS and CDR2 FNYEAQ. Trimming left V 0 bases short and J 6 bases short, with 9 bases between. The CDR3 DNA reads as TGTGCCAGCAGCTTAGCGGGCAGCTTTCAGCCCCAGCATTTT. As protein: CASSLAGSFQPQHF.

This clonotype has only a few counts. The J gene is TRBJ2-7, the V gene TRBV19, with 11 bases identical to TRBD1. V lost 2 bases, J lost 3 bases, and 6 bases stayed unmatched. CDR1 LNHDA and CDR2 SQIVND come from the germline V gene (reference sequence). The CDR3 has 16 residues. The CDR3 sequence is CASSILEGQGVYEQYF. The DNA of the CDR3 is TGTGCCAGTAGTATACTTGAGGGACAGGGGGTCTACGAGCAGTACTTC. The entire variable domain, with the rest obtained from reference TRBV19 and TRBJ2-7, is as follows: DGGITQSPKYLFRKEGQNVTLSCEQNLNHDAMYWYRQDPGQGLRLIYYSQIVNDFQKGDIAEGYSVSREKKESFPLTVTSAQKNPTAFYLCASSILEGQGVYEQYFGPGTRLTVT.

This clonotype was counted between two and nine times. The chain combines TRBV19 with TRBJ1-5, with 8 bases fitting TRBD1. This CDR3 spans 15 amino acids. V was clipped by 4 bases and J by 3 bases; unmatched bases: 5. Germline CDR1 LNHDA, CDR2 SQIVND (reference sequence). Written as DNA, the CDR3 is TGTGCCAGTAGTAAGGGACAGGCAATCAATCAGCCCCAGCATTTT. It encodes CASSKGQAINQPQHF. The full variable domain, completed using reference TRBV19 and TRBJ1-5, is DGGITQSPKYLFRKEGQNVTLSCEQNLNHDAMYWYRQDPGQGLRLIYYSQIVNDFQKGDIAEGYSVSREKKESFPLTVTSAQKNPTAFYLCASSKGQAINQPQHFGDGTRLSIL.

In its sample, this clonotype was seen a few times. V and J are TRBV28 and TRBJ2-5; D tentatively reads TRBD1 or TRBD2 (5 bases each). V was clipped by 1 base and J by 3 bases, with 15 bases between them. The CDR3 runs 16 residues. Per germline, CDR1 MDHEN and CDR2 SYDVKM. The DNA of the CDR3 is TGTGCCAGCAGTTTATCCAGGGTGCGGGCGAAAGAGACCCAGTACTTC. This codes for CASSLSRVRAKETQYF.

This clonotype was counted a few times. The chain carries TRBV29-1 and TRBJ2-7; tentative D call: TRBD1 (5 bases). The CDR3 runs 11 residues. Germline V gene sequence: CDR1 SQVTM, CDR2 ANQGSEA. V lost 3 bases and J 4 bases, leaving 7 bases between the germline ends. The CDR3 DNA follows: TGCAGCGTTGACCACAGGTACGAGCAGTACTTC. It specifies CSVDHRYEQYF.

This clonotype was seen repeatedly, ten times or more. The chain combines TRBV12-3 or TRBV12-4 with TRBJ1-1, with TRBD1 as a possible D gene (6 bases). CDR3 length equals 16 residues. Trimming took 5 bases from V and 4 from J, leaving 20 bases between them. The CDR3 DNA sequence: TGTGCCAGCAGTCCCGGGGGGGGCTTTTTTGTCACTGAAGCTTTCTTT. This sequence encodes CASSPGGGFFVTEAFF.

The chain combines TRBV7-8 with TRBJ1-5, with D possibly TRBD1 on 5 matching bases. The germline CDR1 and CDR2 sequences are SGHVS and FQNEAQ. V dropped 5 bases and J dropped 2 bases, with 13 bases sitting between them. The CDR3 covers 15 residues. The CDR3 sequence is CASSPRDGGNQPQHF. The CDR3 DNA reads TGTGCCAGCAGCCCCAGGGATGGTGGCAATCAGCCCCAGCATTTT.

The genes are TRBV6-1 and TRBJ1-6; maybe TRBD1 (5 bases). Germline V lookup: CDR1 MNHNS, CDR2 SASEGT. Trimming removed 7 bases from V and 0 bases from J, with 7 bases in between. There are 14 residues in the CDR3. The CDR3: CASTGSSYNSPLHF. The CDR3 DNA reads as TGTGCCAGCACAGGGAGCTCCTATAATTCACCCCTCCACTTT.

The rearrangement joins TRBV27 to TRBJ2-7, with D tentatively TRBD1 (5 bases). Trimming left V 0 bases short and J 2 bases short, with 17 bases between. From germline, CDR1 is MNHEY and CDR2 SMNVEV (reference sequence). This CDR3 contains 17 residues. The CDR3 sequence is CASSLSVWQGETYEQYF. CDR3 nucleotide sequence: TGTGCCAGCAGTTTATCAGTCTGGCAGGGTGAAACCTACGAGCAGTACTTC.

This clonotype showed up many times. The rearrangement links TRBV20-1 to TRBJ1-2; no firm D call. V was trimmed by 4 bases and J by 3 bases, leaving 6 bases between them. The V gene's germline CDR1 is DFQATT and CDR2 SNEGSKA (reference sequence). The CDR3 has 11 amino acids. The CDR3 loop is CSATEYYGYTF. The DNA of the CDR3 is TGCAGTGCTACAGAATACTATGGCTACACCTTC.

CDR3 residues: CASSYSRQGGKTEAFF. The CDR3 coding sequence is TGTGCCAGCAGTTACTCCAGACAGGGAGGGAAAACTGAAGCTTTCTTT. The rearrangement links TRBV6-5 to TRBJ1-1, with 7 bases aligning to TRBD1. V was clipped by 0 bases and J by 5 bases; unmatched bases: 9. There are 16 residues in the CDR3. Germline CDR1 reads MNHEY; CDR2 reads SVGAGI.

This clonotype was recorded at least ten times. The rearrangement uses TRBV12-3 or TRBV12-4 and TRBJ1-4; D unclear. Trimming took 3 bases from V and 8 from J, leaving 16 bases between them. The CDR3 covers 15 residues. The CDR3 DNA follows: TGTGCCAGCAGTTTCGACGCGGGGTTTGGGGAAAAACTGTTTTTT. It specifies CASSFDAGFGEKLFF.

The chain uses TRBV29-1 and TRBJ2-2; D is undetermined. Germline CDR1 SQVTM, CDR2 ANQGSEA. Between the trimmed V and J ends, which lost 4 bases and 0 bases, there was a span of 9 bases. This CDR3 has 14 residues. Here the CDR3 reads CSVGHFANTGELFF. CDR3 bases: TGCAGCGTTGGACATTTCGCGAACACCGGGGAGCTGTTTTTT.

With regard to this clonotype: In this CDR3 the conserved last residue, phenylalanine or tryptophan, is missing, so a read error is likely. The chain recombines TRBV6-1 with TRBJ2-2; D is unresolved. The germline CDR1 and CDR2 sequences are MNHNS and SASEGT. The CDR3 is made up of 14 amino acids. V was pared by 7 bases and J by 2 bases, with 11 bases between. CDR3 sequence reads: CASKAGPNTGELFI. Written as DNA, the CDR3 is TGTGCCAGCAAGGCCGGGCCCAACACCGGGGAGCTGTTTATT.

This clonotype came up once. This sequence joins TRBV6-1 and TRBJ2-7, with 11 bases identical to TRBD2. CDR1 is MNHNS and CDR2 is SASEGT in the germline V gene. CDR3 size: 16 residues. The ends lost 5 bases at V and 4 bases at J; junction bases unmatched: 10. The CDR3 DNA reads as TGTGCCAGCAGTCGCCAGGGACTAGCGGAGGCTTACGAGCAGTACTTC. It codes for CASSRQGLAEAYEQYF.

The CDR3: CSVRRGGGYTF. The CDR3 DNA reads as TGCAGCGTGCGCCGAGGGGGCGGCTACACCTTC. This chain joins TRBV29-1 and TRBJ1-2; 7 bases match TRBD1. CDR3 length: 11 residues. Germline V gives CDR1 SQVTM, CDR2 ANQGSEA. V lost 6 bases and J lost 8; bases outside the gene matches: 6.

This clonotype was recorded many times. J is TRBJ1-1 and V is TRBV12-3 or TRBV12-4; 11 nucleotides match TRBD1. V trimming: 6 bases; J trimming: 6 bases; junction bases outside the gene matches: 6. The CDR3 has 14 residues. This CDR3 is CASSFLGQGAEAFF. DNA of the CDR3: TGTGCCAGCAGCTTTTTGGGACAGGGGGCTGAAGCTTTCTTT.

This clonotype came up many times. This CDR3 is CASSPGWEKLFF. The CDR3 DNA reads TGTGCCAGCAGCCCCGGATGGGAAAAACTGTTTTTT. This rearrangement joins TRBV12-3 or TRBV12-4 to TRBJ1-4, with D hard to call. Deletions cut 6 bases from V and 8 bases from J, with 10 bases between. This CDR3 spans 12 amino acids.

The chain carries TRBV24-1 and TRBJ1-3; no clear D gene. The CDR3 sequence is 15 residues long. V was clipped by 2 bases and J by 0 bases, with 7 bases between them. Germline V CDR1 and CDR2: KGHDR, SFDVKD. The CDR3 DNA reads TGTGCCACCAGTGATTCAACTAACTCTGGAAACACCATATATTTT. Translated, it gives CATSDSTNSGNTIYF.

This clonotype showed up just a few times. The V call is TRBV11-2, the J call TRBJ2-1; D possibly corresponds to TRBD1 (5 bases). V lost 1 base to trimming and J lost 0 bases, with 16 bases between them. CDR3 length: 18 residues. The germline V gene encodes CDR1 SGHAT and CDR2 FQNNGV. CDR3 coding DNA: TGTGCCAGCAGCTTAGGGGGCGTCGAGTGGAGCTCCTACAATGAGCAGTTCTTC. Translating it yields CASSLGGVEWSSYNEQFF.